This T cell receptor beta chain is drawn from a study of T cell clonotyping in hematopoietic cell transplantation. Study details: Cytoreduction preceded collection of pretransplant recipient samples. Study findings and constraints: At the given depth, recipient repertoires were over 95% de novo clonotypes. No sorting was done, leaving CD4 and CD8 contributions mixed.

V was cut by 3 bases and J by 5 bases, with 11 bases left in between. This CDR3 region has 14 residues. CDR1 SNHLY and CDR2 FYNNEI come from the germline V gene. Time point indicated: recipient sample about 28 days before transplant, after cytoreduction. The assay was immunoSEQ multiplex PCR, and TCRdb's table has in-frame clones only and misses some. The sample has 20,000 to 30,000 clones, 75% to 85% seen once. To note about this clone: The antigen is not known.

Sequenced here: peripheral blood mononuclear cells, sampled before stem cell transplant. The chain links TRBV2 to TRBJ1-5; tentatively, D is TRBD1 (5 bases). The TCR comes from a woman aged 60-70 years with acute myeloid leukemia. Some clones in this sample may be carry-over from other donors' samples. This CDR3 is CASSDTRGDQPQHF. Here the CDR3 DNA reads TGTGCCAGCAGTGATACCCGGGGGGATCAGCCCCAGCATTTT.